This TCR beta chain was recorded in a study of cytomegalovirus exposure and HLA in healthy donors. Germline values: CDR1 MGHRA, CDR2 YSYEKL. This CDR3 has 13 amino acids. After removal of 1 base from V and 4 bases from J, the junction contained 0 bases not matched to a gene. The method was immunoSEQ multiplex PCR; TCRdb's version includes in-frame clones alone and lacks a portion of them. The sample shows some 45,000 clones, more than 85% of them seen only once. The sequence derives from a man aged 18 to 35 in good health and CMV-seronegative. This chain links TRBV4-1 with TRBJ1-2; TRBD1 matches 7 bases. Sequenced: PBMCs. The CDR3 DNA sequence: TGCGCCAGCAGCCAAGGGACAGGCTATGGCTACACCTTC. The encoded protein is CASSQGTGYGYTF.